Listed below are T cell receptor beta chains from one sample, sequenced in a study of radiotherapy plus CTLA-4 blockade in lung cancer. This table comes from immunoSEQ multiplex PCR, and its TCRdb copy is limited to in-frame clones, with some not included. This table has about 43,000 clones, 65% to 75% appearing once. The specimen comprised peripheral blood, sampled from a patient treated with radiotherapy plus ipilimumab. The receptors were sampled from a human donor with non-small cell lung cancer who had a partial response to radiotherapy plus ipilimumab. Both conserved end residues are part of each CDR3. A D gene is named only where the DNA matches it firmly. A clone size is listed for some rows: how often the clone was seen (once, few, many), or a class if it is expanded.

D: NA; J: TRBJ1-5; V: TRBV15; size: NA; DNA: TGTGCCACCAGCATACGAGCAACCCAGGGTTACAATCAGCCCCAGCATTTT; CDR3: CATSIRATQGYNQPQHF
D: TRBD1; J: TRBJ1-1; V: TRBV9; size: once; DNA: TGTGCCAGCAGCGTAAGCTCGGACAGGGAAGCTTTCTTT; CDR3: CASSVSSDREAFF
D: NA; J: TRBJ2-1; V: TRBV7-9; size: few; DNA: TGTGCCAGCAGCTTATCCGATAGCTCCTACAATGAGCAGTTCTTC; CDR3: CASSLSDSSYNEQFF
D: NA; J: TRBJ2-5; V: TRBV9; size: NA; DNA: TGTGCCAGCAGCCTTTCCCAAGAGACCCAGTACTTC; CDR3: CASSLSQETQYF
D: NA; J: TRBJ1-1; V: TRBV2; size: NA; DNA: TGTGCCAGTAGGGAAGGAGGAGCTTACACTGAAGCTTTCTTT; CDR3: CASREGGAYTEAFF
D: TRBD1; J: TRBJ1-1; V: TRBV7-9; size: NA; DNA: TGTGCCAGCAGCCCAGGGGGAACTGAAGCTTTCTTT; CDR3: CASSPGGTEAFF
D: NA; J: TRBJ2-2; V: TRBV7-2; size: NA; DNA: TGTGCCAGCAGCTTCGCGGGGGCGGTGGGCGGGGAGCTGTTTTTT; CDR3: CASSFAGAVGGELFF
D: NA; J: TRBJ1-5; V: TRBV2; size: once; DNA: TGTGCCAGCAGTGCCCAGGGCGGTGGGCAGCCCCAGCATTTT; CDR3: CASSAQGGGQPQHF
D: NA; J: TRBJ2-7; V: TRBV6-1; size: NA; DNA: TGTGCCAGCAGTGAAGATGCGGGCCGACACTACGAGCAGTACTTC; CDR3: CASSEDAGRHYEQYF
D: NA; J: TRBJ2-7; V: TRBV30; size: NA; DNA: TGTGCCTGGAGACCCTTCGGGCAGGGACTCTACGAGCAGTACTTC; CDR3: CAWRPFGQGLYEQYF
D: NA; J: TRBJ2-5; V: TRBV19; size: NA; DNA: TGTGCCAGTAGACAGGTGGGGGAGACCCAGTACTTC; CDR3: CASRQVGETQYF
D: NA; J: TRBJ2-2; V: TRBV5-8; size: NA; DNA: TGTGCCAGCAGCTTGAGAGTCGGGGAGCTGTTTTTT; CDR3: CASSLRVGELFF
D: NA; J: TRBJ1-1; V: TRBV7-2; size: NA; DNA: TGTGCCAGCAGCTTATATCGTATCGAGGCTTTCTTT; CDR3: CASSLYRIEAFF
D: TRBD1; J: TRBJ2-3; V: TRBV7-3; size: NA; DNA: TGTGCCAGCAGCTTAGTGGGACAGGGAGCAGATACGCAGTATTTT; CDR3: CASSLVGQGADTQYF
D: NA; J: TRBJ1-2; V: TRBV29-1; size: NA; DNA: TGCAGCGTTGAAGAGCCCAGAACTAACTATGGCTACACCTTC; CDR3: CSVEEPRTNYGYTF
D: TRBD1; J: TRBJ1-1; V: TRBV5-6; size: NA; DNA: TGTGCCAGCAGCCCGGGACAGGGGGCGGGCACTGAAGCTTTCTTT; CDR3: CASSPGQGAGTEAFF
D: TRBD2; J: TRBJ2-1; V: TRBV2; size: NA; DNA: TGTGCCAGCAGTGCGGAAATTGGAGCGGGAGAGGTCAATGAGCAGTTCTTC; CDR3: CASSAEIGAGEVNEQFF
D: TRBD1; J: TRBJ1-1; V: TRBV7-9; size: few; DNA: TGTGCCAGCAGCTGGACAGGTGGGACTGAAGCTTTCTTT; CDR3: CASSWTGGTEAFF
D: NA; J: TRBJ1-5; V: TRBV2; size: NA; DNA: TGTGCCAGCAGTAGCCAGGGATATCAGCCCCAGCATTTT; CDR3: CASSSQGYQPQHF
D: NA; J: TRBJ1-5; V: TRBV13; size: NA; DNA: TGTGCCAGCAGCTACCAGGGTAATCAGCCCCAGCATTTT; CDR3: CASSYQGNQPQHF
D: TRBD2; J: TRBJ2-1; V: TRBV9; size: NA; DNA: TGTGCCAGCAGCTCAAACCCGGGACTAGCGGGCTTCTACAATGAGCAGTTCTTC; CDR3: CASSSNPGLAGFYNEQFF
D: NA; J: TRBJ2-1; V: TRBV6-5; size: NA; DNA: TGTGCCAGCTGCCGCGGGTCTGAGCAGTTCTTC; CDR3: CASCRGSEQFF
D: TRBD1; J: TRBJ1-2; V: TRBV5-4; size: NA; DNA: TGTGCCAGCAGCTTGGGCCTGACAGGGGCGCGCGGCTATGGCTACACCTTC; CDR3: CASSLGLTGARGYGYTF